Each of the 4 T cell receptor beta chains below was sequenced from the same sample in a study of OX40 agonist ivuxolimab in advanced cancers. Libraries came from the immunoSEQ multiplex PCR assay. TCRdb retrieved this table from immuneACCESS and kept in-frame rearrangements only. Not all clones are present; in checked studies, unresolved V genes account for under half, and no reason is known for the remainder. The table for this sample lists about 43,000 clones; approximately 90% of them were counted only once. Together, the top ten hold more than 20% of the sample. Sequencing was performed on CD4+ or CD8+ T cells sorted from blood, taken in a trial of the OX40 agonist ivuxolimab. These TCRs come from an adult with an advanced solid tumor such as melanoma, head and neck, liver or kidney cancer.

CDR3 nucleotides: TGCGCCAGCAGCTGGACCAATCAAGAGCAGTTCTTC. It is translated as CASSWTNQEQFF. The rearrangement uses TRBV5-1 and TRBJ2-1; D not certain. This CDR3 region has 12 residues. The germline V and J ends were trimmed by 3 bases and 10 bases, with 11 bases remaining between them. Germline V lookup: CDR1 SGHRS, CDR2 YFSETQ.

This chain links TRBV6-6 with TRBJ2-7; TRBD1 might be the D (6 bases). V was trimmed by 2 bases and J by 2 bases, leaving 13 bases between them. The germline CDR1 and CDR2 sequences are MNHNY and SVGAGI (reference sequence). This CDR3 is 15 amino acids long. The CDR3, as DNA: TGTGCCAGCAGTTACCCGACGACAGGAACCTACGAGCAGTACTTC. Translated: CASSYPTTGTYEQYF.

This chain links TRBV7-9 with TRBJ2-7; D is possibly TRBD2 (6 bases). The germline CDR1 and CDR2 sequences are SEHNR and FQNEAQ (reference sequence). Trimming pared 2 bases from V and 5 bases from J, leaving 16 bases between. The CDR3 has 15 amino acids. CDR3 amino acids: CASSLSPSAGDEQYF. The CDR3 DNA reads TGTGCCAGCAGCTTATCACCTAGCGCAGGCGACGAGCAGTACTTC.

With regard to this clone: The junction differs from germline at one of its ends, possibly a read error. V and J are TRBV11-1 and TRBJ2-7; D not certain. The CDR3 is 16 residues long. Germline values: CDR1 SGHAT, CDR2 FQDESV (reference sequence). This CDR3 is CAGSLDGQEMAYEQYF. CDR3 coding DNA: TGTGCCGGCAGCTTAGACGGGCAGGAGATGGCCTACGAGCAGTACTTC.